The TCR beta chain described here comes from a study of T cell changes during pregnancy in multiple sclerosis. Libraries were prepared by immunoSEQ multiplex PCR; TCRdb keeps only in-frame clonotypes and omits some of them. The data contain more than 15,000 clones, approximately 84% of them seen just once; the ten biggest clones take up 18%. V shed 1 base and J shed 3 bases, with 12 bases lying between them. The germline gives CDR1 MGHDK, CDR2 SYGVNS. CDR3 length equals 15 residues. This rearrangement joins TRBV25-1 to TRBJ1-1, with D possibly matching TRBD1 (5 bases). The sample in question was CD8+ T cells from peripheral blood mononuclear cells, obtained in the third trimester of pregnancy. This clonotype originated in a female donor in good health, enrolled as a control in a pregnancy study. The CDR3 spells CASSESAGKDTEAFF. The DNA of the CDR3 is TGTGCCAGCAGTGAATCGGCAGGGAAGGACACTGAAGCTTTCTTT.